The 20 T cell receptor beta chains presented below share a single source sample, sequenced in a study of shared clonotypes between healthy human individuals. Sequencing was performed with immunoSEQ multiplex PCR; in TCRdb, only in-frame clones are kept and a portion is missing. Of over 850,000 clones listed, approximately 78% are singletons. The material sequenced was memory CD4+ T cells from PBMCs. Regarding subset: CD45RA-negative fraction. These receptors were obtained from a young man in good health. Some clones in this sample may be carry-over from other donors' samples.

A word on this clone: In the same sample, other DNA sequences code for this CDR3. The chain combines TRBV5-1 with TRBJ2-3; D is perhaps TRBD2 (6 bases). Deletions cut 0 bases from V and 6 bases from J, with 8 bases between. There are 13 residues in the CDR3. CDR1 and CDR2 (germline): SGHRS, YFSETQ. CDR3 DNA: TGCGCCAGCAGCTTGGAACGGGGGGATACGCAGTATTTT. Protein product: CASSLERGDTQYF. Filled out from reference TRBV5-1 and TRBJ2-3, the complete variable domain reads KAGVTQTPRYLIKTRGQQVTLSCSPISGHRSVSWYQQTPGQGLQFLFEYFSETQRNKGNFPGRFSGRQFSNSRSEMNVSTLELGDSALYLCASSLERGDTQYFGPGTRLTVL.

The CDR3 region is CASSPIRNEQFF. DNA for the CDR3: TGTGCCAGCAGCCCTATCCGGAATGAGCAGTTCTTC. The genes are TRBV9 and TRBJ2-1; no firm D call. The CDR3 length is 12 residues. The germline V and J ends were trimmed by 4 bases and 7 bases, with 9 bases remaining between them. CDR1 is SGDLS, CDR2 YYNGEE, per germline.

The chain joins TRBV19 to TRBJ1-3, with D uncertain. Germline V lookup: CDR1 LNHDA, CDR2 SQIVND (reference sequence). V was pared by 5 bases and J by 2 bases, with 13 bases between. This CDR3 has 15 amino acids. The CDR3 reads CASSPQVGAGNTIYF. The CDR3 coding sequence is TGTGCCAGTAGTCCCCAGGTCGGTGCTGGAAACACCATATATTTT.

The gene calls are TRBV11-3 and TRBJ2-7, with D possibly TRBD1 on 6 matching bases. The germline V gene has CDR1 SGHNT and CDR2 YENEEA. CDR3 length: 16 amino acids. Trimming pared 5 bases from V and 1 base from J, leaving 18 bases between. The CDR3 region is CASSGWGRDGSYEQYF. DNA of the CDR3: TGTGCCAGCAGCGGCTGGGGGCGCGACGGTTCCTACGAGCAGTACTTC.

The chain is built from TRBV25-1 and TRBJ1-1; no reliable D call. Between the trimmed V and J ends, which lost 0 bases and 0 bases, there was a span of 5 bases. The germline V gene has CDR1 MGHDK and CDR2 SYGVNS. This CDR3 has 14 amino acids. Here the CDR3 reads CASSEYRLNTEAFF. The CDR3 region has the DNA TGTGCCAGCAGTGAATACAGACTGAACACTGAAGCTTTCTTT.

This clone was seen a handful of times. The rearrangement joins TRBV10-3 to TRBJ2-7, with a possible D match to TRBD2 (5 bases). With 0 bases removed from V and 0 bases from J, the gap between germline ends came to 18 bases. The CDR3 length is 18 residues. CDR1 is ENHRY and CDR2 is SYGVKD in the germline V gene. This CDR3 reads CAISESRRRSGYSYEQYF. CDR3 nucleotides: TGTGCCATCAGTGAGTCGCGTAGGAGGAGCGGCTACTCCTACGAGCAGTACTTC.

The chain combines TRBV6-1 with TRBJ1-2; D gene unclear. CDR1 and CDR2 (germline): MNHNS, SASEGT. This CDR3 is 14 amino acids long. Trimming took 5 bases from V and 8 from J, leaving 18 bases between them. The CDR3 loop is CASSISSRTRGYTF. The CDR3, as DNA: TGTGCCAGCAGTATTTCCTCCCGAACTCGGGGCTACACCTTC.

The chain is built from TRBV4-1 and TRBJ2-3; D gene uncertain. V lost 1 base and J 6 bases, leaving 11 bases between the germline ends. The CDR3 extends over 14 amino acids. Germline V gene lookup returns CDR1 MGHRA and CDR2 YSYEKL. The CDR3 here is CASSQGGIEDTQYF. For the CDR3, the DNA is TGCGCCAGCAGCCAAGGTGGCATTGAGGATACGCAGTATTTT.

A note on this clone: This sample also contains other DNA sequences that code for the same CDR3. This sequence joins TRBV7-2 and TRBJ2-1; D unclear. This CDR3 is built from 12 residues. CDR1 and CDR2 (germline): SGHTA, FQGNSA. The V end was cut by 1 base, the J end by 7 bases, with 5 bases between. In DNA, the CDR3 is TGTGCCAGCAGCTTAGTGGGAAATGAGCAGTTCTTC. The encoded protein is CASSLVGNEQFF.

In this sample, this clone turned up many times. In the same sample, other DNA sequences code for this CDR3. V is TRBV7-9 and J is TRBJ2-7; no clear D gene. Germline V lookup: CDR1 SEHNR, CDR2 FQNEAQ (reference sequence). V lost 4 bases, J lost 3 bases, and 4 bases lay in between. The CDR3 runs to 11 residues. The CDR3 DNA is TGTGCCAGCAGCTCCGTCTACGAGCAGTACTTC. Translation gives CASSSVYEQYF.

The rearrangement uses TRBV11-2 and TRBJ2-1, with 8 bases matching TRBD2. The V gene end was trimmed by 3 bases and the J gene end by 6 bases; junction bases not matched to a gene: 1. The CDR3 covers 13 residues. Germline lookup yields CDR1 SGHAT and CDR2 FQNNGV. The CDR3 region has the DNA TGTGCCAGCAGCTTCGCGGGAGGCAATGAGCAGTTCTTC. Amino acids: CASSFAGGNEQFF.

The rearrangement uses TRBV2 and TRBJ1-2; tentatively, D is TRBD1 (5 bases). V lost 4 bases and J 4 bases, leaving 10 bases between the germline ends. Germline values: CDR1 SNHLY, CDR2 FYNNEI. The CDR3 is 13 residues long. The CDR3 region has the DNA TGTGCCAGCAGTGCGCGGGACCTCTATGGCTACACCTTC. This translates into CASSARDLYGYTF.

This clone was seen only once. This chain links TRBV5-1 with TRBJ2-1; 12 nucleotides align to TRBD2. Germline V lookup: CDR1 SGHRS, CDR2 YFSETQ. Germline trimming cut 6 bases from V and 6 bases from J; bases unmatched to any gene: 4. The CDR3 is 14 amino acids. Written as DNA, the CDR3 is TGCGCCAGCACTCCACTAGCGGGGGGCAATGAGCAGTTCTTC. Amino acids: CASTPLAGGNEQFF.

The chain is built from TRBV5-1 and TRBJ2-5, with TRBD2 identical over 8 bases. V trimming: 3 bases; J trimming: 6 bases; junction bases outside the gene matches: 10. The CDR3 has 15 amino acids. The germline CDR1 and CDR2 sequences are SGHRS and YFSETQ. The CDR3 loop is CASSSIVAGGKTQYF. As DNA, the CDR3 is TGCGCCAGCAGCTCTATTGTTGCGGGAGGAAAGACCCAGTACTTC.

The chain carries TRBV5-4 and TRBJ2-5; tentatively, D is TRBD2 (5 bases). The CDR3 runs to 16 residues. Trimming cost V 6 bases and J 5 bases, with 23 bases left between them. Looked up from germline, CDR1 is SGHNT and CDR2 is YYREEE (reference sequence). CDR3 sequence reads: CASNRRPWESGETQYF. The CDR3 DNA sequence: TGTGCCAGCAATCGGAGACCCTGGGAGTCGGGTGAGACCCAGTACTTC.

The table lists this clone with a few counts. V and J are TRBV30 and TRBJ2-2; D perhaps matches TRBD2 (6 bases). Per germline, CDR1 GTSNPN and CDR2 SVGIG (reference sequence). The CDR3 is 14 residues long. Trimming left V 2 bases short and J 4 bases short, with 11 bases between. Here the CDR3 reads CAWSQERVTGELFF. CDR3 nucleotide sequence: TGTGCCTGGAGTCAGGAGCGGGTCACCGGGGAGCTGTTTTTT.

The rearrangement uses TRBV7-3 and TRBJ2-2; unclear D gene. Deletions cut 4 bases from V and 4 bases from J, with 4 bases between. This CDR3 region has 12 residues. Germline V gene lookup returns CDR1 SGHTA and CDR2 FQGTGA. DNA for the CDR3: TGTGCCAGCAGCTCATTCACCGGGGAGCTGTTTTTT. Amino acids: CASSSFTGELFF.

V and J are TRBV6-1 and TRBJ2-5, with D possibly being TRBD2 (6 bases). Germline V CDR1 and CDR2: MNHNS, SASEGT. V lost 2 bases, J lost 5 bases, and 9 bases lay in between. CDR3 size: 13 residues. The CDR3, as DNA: TGTGCCAGCAGTGAACGGGGAGGCGAGACCCAGTACTTC. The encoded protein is CASSERGGETQYF.

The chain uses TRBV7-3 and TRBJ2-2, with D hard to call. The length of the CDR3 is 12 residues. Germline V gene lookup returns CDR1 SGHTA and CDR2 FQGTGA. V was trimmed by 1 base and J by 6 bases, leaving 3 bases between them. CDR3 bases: TGTGCCAGCAGCTTAAATTCCGGGGAGCTGTTTTTT. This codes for CASSLNSGELFF.

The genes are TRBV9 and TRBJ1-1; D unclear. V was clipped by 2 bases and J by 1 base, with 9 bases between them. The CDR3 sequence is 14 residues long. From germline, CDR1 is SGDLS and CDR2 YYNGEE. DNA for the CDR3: TGTGCCAGCAGCGTCTCCGGCGGGAACACTGAAGCTTTCTTT. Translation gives CASSVSGGNTEAFF.